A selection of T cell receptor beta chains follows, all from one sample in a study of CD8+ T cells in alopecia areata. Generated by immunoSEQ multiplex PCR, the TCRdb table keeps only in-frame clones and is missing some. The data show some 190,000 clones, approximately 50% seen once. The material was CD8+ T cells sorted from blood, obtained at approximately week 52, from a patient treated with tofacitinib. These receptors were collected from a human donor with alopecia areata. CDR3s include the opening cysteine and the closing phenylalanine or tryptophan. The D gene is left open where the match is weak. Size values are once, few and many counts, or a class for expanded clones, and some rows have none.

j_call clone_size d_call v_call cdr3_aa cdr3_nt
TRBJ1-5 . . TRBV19 CASGGNQPQHF TGTGCCAGTGGCGGCAATCAGCCCCAGCATTTT
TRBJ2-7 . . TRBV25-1 CASSSLQGNEQYF TGTGCCAGCAGTAGCTTGCAGGGGAACGAGCAGTACTTC
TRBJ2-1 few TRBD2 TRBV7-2 CASSLMVGGEREQFF TGTGCCAGCAGCTTAATGGTCGGGGGGGAACGCGAGCAGTTCTTC
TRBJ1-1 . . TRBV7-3 CASSLWRNTEAFF TGTGCCAGCAGCTTATGGAGGAACACTGAAGCTTTCTTT
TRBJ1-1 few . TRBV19 CASSSIMNTEAFF TGTGCCAGTAGTTCTATCATGAACACTGAAGCTTTCTTT
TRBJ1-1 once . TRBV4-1 CASSQSGTEAFF TGCGCCAGCAGCCAATCCGGCACTGAAGCTTTCTTT
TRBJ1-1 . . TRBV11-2 CASSSLGVMNTEAFF TGTGCCAGCAGCAGCTTAGGGGTCATGAACACTGAAGCTTTCTTT
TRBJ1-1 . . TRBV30 CAWNKLNTEAFF TGTGCCTGGAACAAGCTGAACACTGAAGCTTTCTTT
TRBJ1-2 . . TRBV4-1 CASSHPSSFGYGYTF TGCGCCAGCAGCCACCCGTCCTCCTTCGGCTATGGCTACACCTTC
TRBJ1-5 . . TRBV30 CAWSLDSNQPQHF TGTGCCTGGAGCCTAGATAGCAATCAGCCCCAGCATTTT
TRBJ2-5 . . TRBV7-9 CASSLTGSSQETQYF TGTGCCAGCAGCTTAACCGGGTCAAGCCAAGAGACCCAGTACTTC
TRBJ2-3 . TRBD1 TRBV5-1 CASSGGQGATDTQYF TGCGCCAGCAGCGGTGGACAGGGGGCAACAGATACGCAGTATTTT
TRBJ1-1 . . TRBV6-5 CASTFIGRENTEAFF TGTGCCAGCACCTTCATCGGACGGGAGAACACTGAAGCTTTCTTT
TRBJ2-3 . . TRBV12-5 CASGLIAGTDTQYF TGTGCTAGTGGTTTGATAGCTGGCACAGATACGCAGTATTTT
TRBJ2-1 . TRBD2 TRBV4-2 CARGGGSSGYNEQFF TGTGCCAGAGGAGGGGGTTCTAGCGGGTACAATGAGCAGTTCTTC
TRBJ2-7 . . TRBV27 CASSLQTGGAYEQYF TGTGCCAGCAGTTTACAAACAGGGGGGGCCTACGAGCAGTACTTC
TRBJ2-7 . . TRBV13 CASTEQGHEQYF TGTGCCAGCACCGAACAGGGCCACGAGCAGTACTTC
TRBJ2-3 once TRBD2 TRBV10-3 CATFPVAGSTDTQYF TGTGCCACTTTCCCAGTAGCGGGGAGCACAGATACGCAGTATTTT
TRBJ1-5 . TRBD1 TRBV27 CASSSRDRVNQPQHF TGTGCCAGCAGTTCCCGGGACAGAGTCAATCAGCCCCAGCATTTT
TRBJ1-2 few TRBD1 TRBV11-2 CASSLIRRGLSYGYTF TGTGCCAGCAGCTTAATCCGAAGGGGGCTTAGCTATGGCTACACCTTC
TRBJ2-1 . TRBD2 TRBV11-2 CASSLDRGLANEQFF TGTGCCAGCAGCTTAGATCGAGGACTAGCCAATGAGCAGTTCTTC
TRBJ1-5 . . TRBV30 CAWSAEGQPQHF TGTGCCTGGAGTGCCGAAGGGCAGCCCCAGCATTTT
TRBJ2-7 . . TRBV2 CASTKTDYEQYF TGTGCCAGCACTAAAACCGACTACGAGCAGTACTTC
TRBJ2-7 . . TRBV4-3 CASSQEEGAGYEQYF TGCGCCAGCAGCCAAGAGGAGGGGGCCGGCTACGAGCAGTACTTC
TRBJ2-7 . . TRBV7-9 CASSLSLETTYEQYF TGTGCCAGCAGCTTAAGCCTTGAGACGACCTACGAGCAGTACTTC
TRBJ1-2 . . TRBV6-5 CASSSLFGWVGYTF TGTGCCAGCAGTTCCCTATTTGGCTGGGTAGGCTACACCTTC
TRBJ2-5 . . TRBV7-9 CASSLVELETQYF TGTGCCAGCAGCTTAGTAGAGTTGGAGACCCAGTACTTC
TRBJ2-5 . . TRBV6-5 CASKGPPETQYF TGTGCCAGCAAGGGCCCCCCGGAGACCCAGTACTTC
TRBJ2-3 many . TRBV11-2 CASSLDPDTQYF TGTGCCAGCAGCTTAGATCCAGATACGCAGTATTTT